This T cell receptor beta chain appears in the sequencing data of a study of regulatory T cells in long-lasting Graves disease (dated by TCRdb to 2020 to 2023). A note on the overall study: Patients with newly diagnosed Graves' disease had been on antithyroid drugs for under 3 months. Persistent Graves' disease patients were compared with newly diagnosed Graves' disease patients by peripheral blood TCR sequencing and RNA sequencing. The study was conducted in China and was registered as a clinical trial. A total of around 35 samples underwent TCR sequencing, from some 13 patients with persistent Graves' disease and 20 or so patients with newly diagnosed Graves' disease.

This clonotype has just a few counts. Its antigen target is currently unknown. No base quality values were provided; no much bigger clone lies one nucleotide off. The V end gives up 4 bases and the J end 3 bases, leaving 8 bases in the junction not matched to a gene. Inclusive of the bounding cysteine and phenylalanine, the CDR3 is 16 residues long. CDR3 DNA only is kept here, 48 bases in frame from base 1. Based on the germline V gene, the CDR1 and CDR2 sequences are SGHTA and FQGNSA. Library method: multiplex PCR. TCRdb names Illumina HiSeq 4000 as the instrument used. iRepertoire HTBI primers and Arm-PCR amplification of CDR3 regions were used to construct TCR beta libraries. Gel purification was performed on PCR products prior to sequencing. In the authors' own workflow: Gene usage analysis of CDR3 amino acid clonotypes used the 62 TRBV and 12 to 15 TRBJ segments found across samples. COPE and FqMerger were used to merge filtered high-quality paired reads into contigs. BLAST was used to align contigs to IMGT TRBV, TRBD and TRBJ reference genes, and CDR3 was defined according to IMGT. Highly expanded clones were defined as clonotypes with a frequency above 0.1%. Shannon entropy was used to measure repertoire diversity, and the Gini coefficient was used to measure V-J evenness. A clonotype found in more than one individual was treated as public. TCRdb took the public reads, trimmed them with fastp at Q25, ran MiXCR for clone calling and kept in-frame beta chains. All rows with the same CDR3 protein become a single entry with the most common DNA and genes. V and J calls and clone size were set by TCRdb, not the authors. Here the sample has some 250,000 distinct CDR3 sequences; 15% to 20% occur a single time. The ten largest clones take up 12% to 15% of the sample.

Broader findings and caveats from the paper: Preferential use of TRBV28, TRBJ1-2 and TRBJ2-5 was observed in persistent disease, whereas TRBV20-1 and TRBJ2-1 were favored in newly diagnosed disease. Sequencing and analysis were limited to the TCR beta chain. As a limitation, the authors acknowledged that the small sample size may reduce accuracy. Patients with persistent disease shared more public clonotypes (around 2,700) than newly diagnosed patients did (more than 900). The study examined only peripheral blood because the primary lesion, thyroid tissue, could not be accessed. Lower TCR Shannon entropy and fewer highly expanded clones were observed in persistent Graves' disease patients than in newly diagnosed patients, which suggested clonal expansion.

What the time point label conveys for this sample: newly diagnosed GD, antithyroid drugs for less than 3 months. For both TCR sequencing and RNA sequencing, RNA was extracted from PBMCs in TRIzol. The diagnosis of Graves' disease was made according to American Thyroid Association guidelines. Recruitment of patients was carried out at an endocrinology department in Xi'an, China. Each patient gave approximately 10 milliliters of peripheral blood, collected in an EDTA anticoagulant tube. Ficoll Paque Plus density gradient separation was used to isolate PBMCs, and no further T cell sorting was done. An Agilent 2100 Bioanalyzer and agarose gel were used to assess RNA quality, and a NanoDrop 2000 was used to measure RNA concentration. These data also formed part of another study, on T cells in Graves' hyperthyroidism and ophthalmopathy. As the second paper documents: A patient counted as having stable Graves' hyperthyroidism if no progression to ophthalmopathy occurred over 18 months of follow-up. Hyperthyroidism patients were aged 18 to 65 years and newly diagnosed, with disease duration of less than 2 months. Exclusion was applied to patients with uncontrolled infections, other autoimmune diseases, pregnancy or lactation. Diagnoses were established on the basis of clinical symptoms, serum thyroxine and TRAb, thyroid ultrasound, and orbital computed tomography. The first round of RT-PCR for the TCR CDR3 was performed with the HTBI primer set and the Qiagen OneStep RT-PCR kit. Most expanded thyroid clonotypes (frequency above 0.001) were also found in blood, which suggests that blood repertoires may mirror thyroid immune responses. A 13 V-J signature model separated ophthalmopathy from stable hyperthyroidism, with nearly 90% sensitivity and about 81% specificity in cross-validation and 80%/75% in testing. In validation, the model predicted progression to ophthalmopathy a median of approximately 6.3 months before onset, with roughly 68% sensitivity and just under 75% specificity. A discovery cohort of about 96 patients, about 40 with Graves' ophthalmopathy and 55 to 60 with stable Graves' hyperthyroidism, was used to find distinguishing TCR V-J signatures. Prospective prediction of ophthalmopathy was tested in an independent validation cohort of 18 to 20 hyperthyroidism patients and 17 patients who later progressed to ophthalmopathy. The roughly 99 discovery patients were divided at random into training and test sets in a 7:3 ratio. In addition, the study compared T-cell repertoires in thyroid tissue and in blood from five to seven Graves' hyperthyroidism patients. Following sampling, methimazole starting at 30 mg daily was given to hyperthyroidism patients, and high-dose intravenous methylprednisolone was given to ophthalmopathy patients. A second multiplex PCR round built the libraries, followed by size selection and purification. The libraries were sequenced on an Illumina HiSeq2000 using paired-end 100 bp reads. SOAPnuke was used to process the raw data, with reads discarded if the reads contained adapters or uncalled bases, had a mean Phred below 15, or lacked an exact constant-primer or identifier match. High-quality paired reads were merged with COPE v1.2.5, and unique nucleotide sequences were defined as clonotypes. MiTCR v1.1 was used to align clonotypes to the IMGT TRBV, TRBD and TRBJ reference segments. Analysis was restricted to V-J combinations with a frequency above 0.0001, which covered about 99% of repertoires. A TCS score was defined as the ratio of F50 (clonal expansion) to E x V (chaos), with BLOSUM62-based TCRdist applied between CDR3 peptides within each V-J. Welch's t-statistics and random forest reduced around 510 V-J features to 13, which were used in a naive Bayes classifier (R e1071). Sample size was not statistically predetermined, and investigators were not blinded to group allocation. The paper reports TCR Vbeta CDR3 sequencing of 135 peripheral blood samples: approximately 41 ophthalmopathy, 70 to 85 hyperthyroidism and approximately 17 progressor patients.

Recombination joined TRBV7-2 with TRBJ2-3, and TRBD1 matches 9 of the central bases. This sequence was found in a woman in her 30s with Graves disease. Donor details come from another sample of the same person, matched by shared clones. Sequences were derived from peripheral blood mononuclear cells (PBMCs), sampled at new diagnosis, from a patient treated with antithyroid drugs. CDR3 protein: CASSSAGQGRTDTQYF. The DNA is TGTGCCAGCAGCTCGGCGGGACAGGGAAGGACAGATACGCAGTATTTT. Beyond the CDR3, the reference TRBV7-2 and TRBJ2-3 genes provide the residues; the full variable domain reads: GAGVSQSPSNKVTEKGKDVELRCDPISGHTALYWYRQSLGQGLEFLIYFQGNSAPDKSGLPSDRFSAERTGGSVSTLTIQRTQQEDSAVYLCASSSAGQGRTDTQYFGPGTRLTVL.